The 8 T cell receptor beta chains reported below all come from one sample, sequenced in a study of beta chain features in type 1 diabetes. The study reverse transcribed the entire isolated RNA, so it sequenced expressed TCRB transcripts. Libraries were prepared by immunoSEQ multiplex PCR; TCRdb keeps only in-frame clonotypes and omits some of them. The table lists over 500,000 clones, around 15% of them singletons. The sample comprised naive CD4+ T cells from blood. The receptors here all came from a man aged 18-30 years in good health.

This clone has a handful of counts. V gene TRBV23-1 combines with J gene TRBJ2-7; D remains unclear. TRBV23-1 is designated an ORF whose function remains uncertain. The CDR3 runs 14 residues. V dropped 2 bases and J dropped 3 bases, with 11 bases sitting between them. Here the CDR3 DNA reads TGCGCCAGCAGTCAAATTGGACGGATCTACGAGCAGTACTTC. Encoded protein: CASSQIGRIYEQYF.

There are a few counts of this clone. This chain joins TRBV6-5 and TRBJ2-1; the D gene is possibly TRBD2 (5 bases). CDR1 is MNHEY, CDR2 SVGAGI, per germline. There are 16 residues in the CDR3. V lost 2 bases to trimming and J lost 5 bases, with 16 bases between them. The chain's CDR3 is CASSYASFTSHNEQFF. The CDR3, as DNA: TGTGCCAGCAGTTACGCTAGCTTCACATCCCACAATGAGCAGTTCTTC.

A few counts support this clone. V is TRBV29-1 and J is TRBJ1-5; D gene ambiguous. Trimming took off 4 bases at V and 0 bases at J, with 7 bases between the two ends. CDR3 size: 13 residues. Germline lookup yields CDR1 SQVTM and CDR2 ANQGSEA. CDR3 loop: CSVGEYSNQPQHF. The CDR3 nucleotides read TGCAGCGTTGGGGAGTATAGCAATCAGCCCCAGCATTTT. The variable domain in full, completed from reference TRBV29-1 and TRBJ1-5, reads SAVISQKPSRDICQRGTSLTIQCQVDSQVTMMFWYRQQPGQSLTLIATANQGSEATYESGFVIDKFPISRPNLTFSTLTVSNMSPEDSSIYLCSVGEYSNQPQHFGDGTRLSIL.

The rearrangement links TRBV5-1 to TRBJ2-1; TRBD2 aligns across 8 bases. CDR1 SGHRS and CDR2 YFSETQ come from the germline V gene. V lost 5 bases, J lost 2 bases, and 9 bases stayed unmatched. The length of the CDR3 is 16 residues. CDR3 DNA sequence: TGCGCCAGCAGACCCACCCCGCGGGGGGCCTACAATGAGCAGTTCTTC. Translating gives CASRPTPRGAYNEQFF. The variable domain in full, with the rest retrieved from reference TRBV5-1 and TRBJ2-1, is KAGVTQTPRYLIKTRGQQVTLSCSPISGHRSVSWYQQTPGQGLQFLFEYFSETQRNKGNFPGRFSGRQFSNSRSEMNVSTLELGDSALYLCASRPTPRGAYNEQFFGPGTRLTVL.

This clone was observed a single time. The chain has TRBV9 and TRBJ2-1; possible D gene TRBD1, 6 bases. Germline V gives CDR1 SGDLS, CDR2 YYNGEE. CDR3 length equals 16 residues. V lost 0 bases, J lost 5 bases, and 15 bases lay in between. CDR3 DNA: TGTGCCAGCAGCGTAGGGGGGCTGAATGGCCACAATGAGCAGTTCTTC. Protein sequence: CASSVGGLNGHNEQFF. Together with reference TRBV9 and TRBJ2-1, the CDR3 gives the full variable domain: DSGVTQTPKHLITATGQRVTLRCSPRSGDLSVYWYQQSLDQGLQFLIQYYNGEERAKGNILERFSAQQFPDLHSELNLSSLELGDSALYFCASSVGGLNGHNEQFFGPGTRLTVL.

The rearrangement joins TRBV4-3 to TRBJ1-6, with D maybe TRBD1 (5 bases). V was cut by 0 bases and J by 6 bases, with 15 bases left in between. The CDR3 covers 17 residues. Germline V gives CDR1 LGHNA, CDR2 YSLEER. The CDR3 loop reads CASSQDRFGTGNSPLHF. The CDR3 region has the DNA TGCGCCAGCAGCCAAGATCGGTTCGGGACCGGTAATTCACCCCTCCACTTT.

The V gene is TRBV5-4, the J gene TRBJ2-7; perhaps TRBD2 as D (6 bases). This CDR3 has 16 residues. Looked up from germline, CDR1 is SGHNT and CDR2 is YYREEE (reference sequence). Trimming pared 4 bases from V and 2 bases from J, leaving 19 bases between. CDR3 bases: TGTGCCAGCAGCATGAATCCTAGCTGGAGGGCCTACGAGCAGTACTTC. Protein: CASSMNPSWRAYEQYF.

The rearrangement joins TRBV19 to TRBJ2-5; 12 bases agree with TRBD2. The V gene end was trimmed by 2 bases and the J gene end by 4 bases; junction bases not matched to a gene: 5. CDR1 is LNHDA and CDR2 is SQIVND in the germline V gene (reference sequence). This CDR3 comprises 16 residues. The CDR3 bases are TGTGCCAGTAGTATATCTAGCGGGGGGGCCAGAGAGACCCAGTACTTC. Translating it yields CASSISSGGARETQYF.